The 23 T cell receptor beta chains listed next were all sequenced from one sample in a study of blood T cell repertoires in COVID-19. Libraries were prepared by immunoSEQ multiplex PCR; TCRdb keeps only in-frame clonotypes and omits some of them. Of 310,000 or so clones listed, approximately 84% are singletons. The specimen sequenced was PBMCs or T cells enriched from blood (not recorded which). These receptor sequences come from a woman aged 18-30 years who had recovered from COVID-19.

This clone showed up just a few times. The chain employs TRBV10-3 and TRBJ2-3; possibly TRBD1 for D (6 bases). From germline, CDR1 is ENHRY and CDR2 SYGVKD. The CDR3 has 15 residues. Trimming removed 4 bases at V and 3 bases at J, with 14 bases between. This chain's CDR3 is CAISAPGQGTDTQYF. The CDR3 DNA sequence: TGTGCCATCAGTGCCCCGGGACAAGGTACAGATACGCAGTATTTT.

The CDR3 reads CASSVSQGISGNTIYF. Written as DNA, the CDR3 is TGTGCCAGCAGCGTATCACAGGGAATCTCTGGAAACACCATATATTTT. This chain joins TRBV7-9 and TRBJ1-3; perhaps TRBD1 as D (6 bases). Per the germline V gene, CDR1 is SEHNR and CDR2 is FQNEAQ (reference sequence). V was clipped by 5 bases and J by 0 bases, with 14 bases between them. CDR3 length: 16 residues.

The CDR3 nucleotides read TGCGCCAGCAGCTTGGAACTAGCGGGGGCCCCCACAGATACGCAGTATTTT. Translating gives CASSLELAGAPTDTQYF. The chain recombines TRBV5-1 with TRBJ2-3, with TRBD2 matching over 11 bases. The CDR3 covers 17 residues. J was trimmed by 2 bases and V by 0 bases; bases with no gene match: 5. Germline lookup yields CDR1 SGHRS and CDR2 YFSETQ.

V usage is TRBV5-6 and J usage is TRBJ2-3, with 7 bases that match TRBD1. There are 13 residues in the CDR3. Trimming took 7 bases from V and 2 from J; bases not matched to a gene: 4. CDR1 is SGHDT and CDR2 is YYEEEE in the germline V gene. The CDR3 DNA reads TGTGCCAGCCAGGGGGTACTCACAGATACGCAGTATTTT. Translating it yields CASQGVLTDTQYF.

J is TRBJ1-1 and V is TRBV5-4, with 7 bases aligning to TRBD1. Germline V lookup: CDR1 SGHNT, CDR2 YYREEE (reference sequence). The J segment lost 2 bases and the V segment lost 3 bases, leaving 7 bases of the junction unmatched. The CDR3 loop spans 15 amino acids. The CDR3 sequence is CASSSGTVLNTEAFF. Here the CDR3 DNA reads TGTGCCAGCAGCTCCGGGACAGTCCTAAACACTGAAGCTTTCTTT.

V and J are TRBV5-6 and TRBJ2-7; D may be TRBD1 (5 bases). The CDR3 covers 14 residues. V was clipped by 0 bases and J by 7 bases, with 14 bases between them. Germline CDR1 is SGHDT and CDR2 is YYEEEE. The CDR3 region is CASSLGRVPSEQYF. CDR3 DNA sequence: TGTGCCAGCAGCTTGGGCAGGGTCCCTTCGGAGCAGTACTTC.

The chain joins TRBV11-2 to TRBJ2-5; 7 bases line up with TRBD2. Germline V gene lookup returns CDR1 SGHAT and CDR2 FQNNGV. The junction had 1 base not matched to a gene; V was cut back by 2 bases and J by 1 base. CDR3 length: 14 residues. CDR3 loop: CASSLLAVQETQYF. CDR3 in DNA: TGTGCCAGCAGCTTACTAGCGGTCCAAGAGACCCAGTACTTC.

V is TRBV10-2 and J is TRBJ1-2; 11 nucleotides line up with TRBD1. V dropped 3 bases and J dropped 3; count of bases not matched to a gene: 3. The germline V gene has CDR1 WSHSY and CDR2 SAAADI. This CDR3 region has 15 residues. The CDR3 bases are TGCGCCAGCAGTGACGGGACAGGGGGGGACTATGGCTACACCTTC. Translated, it gives CASSDGTGGDYGYTF.

As to this clone: The sample holds other DNA sequences that translate to the same CDR3. This rearrangement joins TRBV7-9 to TRBJ2-7; a weak D match, TRBD1 (7 bases). Germline values: CDR1 SEHNR, CDR2 FQNEAQ (reference sequence). Trimming took off 5 bases at V and 4 bases at J, with 15 bases between the two ends. The CDR3 runs 14 residues. The CDR3 DNA is TGTGCCAGCAGCCCCCCGACAGGGACTTACGAGCAGTACTTC. It codes for CASSPPTGTYEQYF.

The V call is TRBV14, the J call TRBJ1-6; tentative D call: TRBD1 (5 bases). Germline V gene data show CDR1 as SGHDN and CDR2 as FVKESK. This CDR3 has 15 residues. V was trimmed by 3 bases and J by 3 bases, leaving 9 bases between them. In nucleotides, the CDR3 is TGTGCCAGCAGCCAGATCGACAGCTATAATTCACCCCTCCACTTT. It encodes CASSQIDSYNSPLHF.

This chain connects TRBV3-1 (or the pseudogene TRBV3-2) to TRBJ2-1, with 7 bases fitting TRBD2. Trimming took 5 bases from V and 0 from J; bases not matched to a gene: 10. Germline assignment: CDR1 LGHDT and CDR2 YNNKEL (reference sequence). This CDR3 spans 17 amino acids. CDR3 DNA: TGTGCCAGCAGCTATACCAGAGCGGGGAGCTCCTACAATGAGCAGTTCTTC. Amino acid sequence: CASSYTRAGSSYNEQFF.

In its sample, this clone was seen a few times. This chain uses TRBV19 with TRBJ1-5, with 7 bases matching TRBD1. Germline V gene data show CDR1 as LNHDA and CDR2 as SQIVND (reference sequence). The ends lost 6 bases at V and 6 bases at J; junction bases unmatched: 5. The CDR3 runs to 13 residues. The CDR3 reads CASSQGVGQPQHF. DNA for the CDR3: TGTGCCAGTAGCCAGGGGGTGGGTCAGCCCCAGCATTTT.

V usage is TRBV27 and J usage is TRBJ1-2; D is possibly TRBD1 (5 bases). This CDR3 contains 15 residues. V was trimmed by 0 bases and J by 1 base, leaving 9 bases between them. Germline V gene lookup returns CDR1 MNHEY and CDR2 SMNVEV (reference sequence). The CDR3 region is CASSLSGGVNYGYTF. The CDR3 bases are TGTGCCAGCAGTTTATCGGGGGGGGTTAACTATGGCTACACCTTC.

With regard to this clone: Relative to the germline gene, one junction end is altered; a read error may explain this. The rearrangement uses TRBV7-7 and TRBJ2-2; no firm D call. This CDR3 has 12 residues. Germline lookup yields CDR1 SSHAT and CDR2 FNYEAQ (reference sequence). The CDR3 bases are TGTGCTAGCAGTTCTAGGACCGGGGAGCTGTTTTTT. It codes for CASSSRTGELFF. The full variable domain, its missing parts supplied by reference TRBV7-7 and TRBJ2-2, is GAGVSQSPRYKVTKRGQDVTLRCDPISSHATLYWYQQALGQGPEFLTYFNYEAQPDKSGLPSDRFSAERPEGSISTLTIQRTEQRDSAMYRCASSSRTGELFFGEGSRLTVL.

The chain is built from TRBV10-1 and TRBJ2-1; D perhaps matches TRBD2 (5 bases). This CDR3 contains 15 residues. Germline V gives CDR1 WNHNN, CDR2 SYGVQD (reference sequence). Trimming took off 0 bases at V and 6 bases at J, with 12 bases between the two ends. The CDR3 bases are TGCGCCAGCAGTGAGTCCGGGGTTTCCCGCAATGAGCAGTTCTTC. It translates to CASSESGVSRNEQFF.

The J gene is TRBJ1-5, the V gene TRBV27; 9 bases fit TRBD1. Germline V gene sequence: CDR1 MNHEY, CDR2 SMNVEV (reference sequence). CDR3 size: 18 residues. J was trimmed by 6 bases and V by 2 bases; bases with no gene match: 14. CDR3 residues: CASSLDSSYRQGGQPQHF. CDR3 bases: TGTGCCAGCAGTTTAGATTCGAGCTACAGACAGGGGGGTCAGCCCCAGCATTTT.

The J gene is TRBJ1-6, the V gene TRBV5-6; D possibly corresponds to TRBD1 (6 bases). This CDR3 spans 15 amino acids. V was cut by 4 bases and J by 7 bases, with 15 bases left in between. CDR1 and CDR2 from the germline V gene are SGHDT and YYEEEE. The chain's CDR3 is CASSKRTVRNSPLHF. In DNA, the CDR3 is TGTGCCAGCAGCAAAAGGACAGTCCGGAATTCACCCCTCCACTTT.

V gene TRBV28 combines with J gene TRBJ1-6; D is ambiguous. V shed 5 bases and J shed 10 bases, with 18 bases lying between them. Germline-derived CDR1 and CDR2 are MDHEN and SYDVKM. This CDR3 region has 15 residues. This CDR3 is CASSTSWEDYSPLHF. The DNA for the CDR3 is TGTGCCAGCAGTACCTCCTGGGAGGATTACTCACCCCTCCACTTT.

This clone was seen a single time. V is TRBV5-6 and J is TRBJ1-6; TRBD1 aligns across 9 bases. This CDR3 region has 14 residues. J lost 7 bases, V lost 9 bases, and 8 bases had no gene match. CDR1 and CDR2 from the germline V gene are SGHDT and YYEEEE. The CDR3 region has the DNA TGTGCCACGGCAACAGGGGGCTGGAATTCACCCCTCCACTTT. It is translated as CATATGGWNSPLHF.

The chain links TRBV30 to TRBJ1-2; the D gene is possibly TRBD1 (5 bases). Per the germline V gene, CDR1 is GTSNPN and CDR2 is SVGIG (reference sequence). CDR3 length: 13 residues. Trimming left V 0 bases short and J 6 bases short, with 11 bases between. The CDR3 protein is CAWSVHRTHGYTF. The DNA of the CDR3 is TGTGCCTGGAGTGTACACAGGACCCATGGCTACACCTTC.

The chain employs TRBV24-1 and TRBJ2-1; 13 nucleotides agree with TRBD2. Germline V lookup: CDR1 KGHDR, CDR2 SFDVKD. This CDR3 is built from 16 residues. V trimming: 9 bases; J trimming: 8 bases; junction bases outside the gene matches: 12. DNA of the CDR3: TGTGCCACCCACAAGGGGAGAGGACTAGCGGGGGATGAGCAGTTCTTC. Translating gives CATHKGRGLAGDEQFF.

The chain couples TRBV13 to TRBJ2-3; tentative D call: TRBD1 (6 bases). This CDR3 comprises 13 residues. V gave up 7 bases and J gave up 3 bases, with 11 bases separating them. Germline V gives CDR1 PRHDT, CDR2 FYEKMQ (reference sequence). The CDR3 spells CASISRGTDTQYF. In DNA form, the CDR3 reads TGTGCCAGCATAAGCAGGGGTACAGATACGCAGTATTTT. The full variable domain, completed using reference TRBV13 and TRBJ2-3, is AAGVIQSPRHLIKEKRETATLKCYPIPRHDTVYWYQQGPGQDPQFLISFYEKMQSDKGSIPDRFSAQQFSDYHSELNMSSLELGDSALYFCASISRGTDTQYFGPGTRLTVL.

This clone has a single count. The chain carries TRBV28 and TRBJ1-5; a possible D gene is TRBD1 (5 bases). V lost 2 bases, J lost 0 bases, and 11 bases lay in between. The CDR3 runs to 16 residues. CDR1 MDHEN and CDR2 SYDVKM come from the germline V gene. The CDR3 here is CASSLLGRDSNQPQHF. The CDR3 region has the DNA TGTGCCAGCAGTTTACTTGGCAGGGATAGCAATCAGCCCCAGCATTTT.